A single sample is the source of the 26 T cell receptor beta chains below, sequenced in a study of human T cells and chemical hapten exposure. TCRdb reprocessed the RACE reads with MiXCR, giving one entry per CDR3 protein. This sample has some 45,000 distinct CDR3 sequences, with about 4.8% found just once. Time point: healthy volunteer bleed at 2 weeks. Total RNA came from unfractionated whole blood. The sequenced material came from whole blood. The receptors were gathered from a human donor in good health. Some clones in this sample may be carry-over from other donors' samples.

The chain joins TRBV18 to TRBJ2-5; D might be TRBD2 (7 bases). Germline V CDR1 and CDR2: KGHSH, LQKENI. V dropped 5 bases and J dropped 4 bases, with 8 bases sitting between them. The CDR3 contains 12 residues. The CDR3 loop is CASSAGAETQYF. The CDR3 nucleotides read TGTGCCAGCTCAGCGGGGGCAGAGACCCAGTACTTC.

The J gene is TRBJ1-4, the V gene TRBV4-1; D is ambiguous. This CDR3 contains 17 residues. CDR1 and CDR2 from the germline V gene are MGHRA and YSYEKL. V lost 1 base and J 5 bases, leaving 17 bases between the germline ends. The CDR3 DNA sequence: TGCGCCAGCAGCCAAGTATTCATCTTGGCGCGGAATGAAAAACTGTTTTTT. It is translated as CASSQVFILARNEKLFF.

This clonotype was picked up many times. The rearrangement joins TRBV6-2 or TRBV6-3 to TRBJ2-1; D may be TRBD1 (5 bases). Per the germline V gene, CDR1 is MNHEY and CDR2 is SVGEGT. V dropped 4 bases and J dropped 10 bases, with 14 bases sitting between them. The CDR3 is made up of 13 amino acids. Here the CDR3 reads CASSLAQGWEQFF. The CDR3 DNA follows: TGTGCCAGCAGTTTAGCCCAGGGATGGGAGCAGTTCTTC.

This clonotype was detected ten times or more. DNA of the CDR3: TGTGCCAGCAGCAGGGACTGGCTCAGGGATACGCAGTATTTT. It specifies CASSRDWLRDTQYF. The rearrangement uses TRBV12-3 or TRBV12-4 and TRBJ2-3; tentative D call: TRBD2 (6 bases). This CDR3 comprises 14 residues. V lost 6 bases and J lost 6, with 16 bases in between.

This clonotype appeared a few times. The genes are TRBV5-4 and TRBJ1-2, with TRBD1 as a possible D gene (5 bases). The CDR3 is 14 amino acids. V dropped 4 bases and J dropped 2 bases, with 12 bases sitting between them. The germline gives CDR1 SGHNT, CDR2 YYREEE (reference sequence). CDR3 in amino acids: CASSATTVNYGYTF. In DNA form, the CDR3 reads TGTGCCAGCAGCGCGACGACAGTAAACTATGGCTACACCTTC.

This clonotype has ten or more counts. V and J are TRBV6-1 and TRBJ1-2; tentatively, D is TRBD1 (5 bases). This CDR3 region has 13 residues. Germline CDR1 MNHNS, CDR2 SASEGT. With 6 bases removed from V and 3 bases from J, the gap between germline ends came to 11 bases. The CDR3 DNA sequence: TGTGCCAGCAGCTTGGGGGGGGACTATGGCTACACCTTC. This translates into CASSLGGDYGYTF.

This clonotype was seen more than once but under ten times. At one end the junction does not follow the germline gene, possibly because of a read error. The V call is TRBV6-5, the J call TRBJ1-5; D gene uncertain. The CDR3 extends over 13 amino acids. Germline CDR1 and CDR2: MNHEY and SVGAGI. In DNA, the CDR3 is TGTGCCAGCAGTTACTCGATCAGCTCCACCCCCGCTTTT. Protein: CASSYSISSTPAF.

This clonotype was seen many times. The J gene is TRBJ2-5, the V gene TRBV3-1, with unresolved D. Germline V lookup: CDR1 LGHDT, CDR2 YNNKEL (reference sequence). This CDR3 spans 14 amino acids. Between the trimmed V and J ends, which lost 4 bases and 5 bases, there was a span of 14 bases. The CDR3 protein is CASSRGVGKETQYF. CDR3 nucleotide sequence: TGTGCCAGCAGCCGCGGCGTAGGGAAGGAGACCCAGTACTTC.

This sequence joins TRBV27 and TRBJ1-5; 7 bases align to TRBD1. CDR1 is MNHEY, CDR2 SMNVEV, per germline (reference sequence). This CDR3 comprises 17 residues. The ends lost 4 bases at V and 0 bases at J; junction bases unmatched: 9. CDR3 nucleotide sequence: TGTGCCAGCAGTTCTACAGGGGCGCGAAATAGCAATCAGCCCCAGCATTTT. It codes for CASSSTGARNSNQPQHF.

The genes are TRBV19 and TRBJ2-7; D may be TRBD1 or TRBD2 (5 bases each). Trimming removed 6 bases at V and 1 base at J, with 16 bases between. The CDR3 is 15 residues long. Germline V CDR1 and CDR2: LNHDA, SQIVND (reference sequence). CDR3 DNA: TGTGCCAGTAGACCCGGGACGTCCTCTTCCTACGAGCAGTACTTC. Translated: CASRPGTSSSYEQYF.

This clonotype was detected only a few times. The chain has TRBV12-3 or TRBV12-4 and TRBJ2-7, with 15 bases aligning to TRBD2. Unmatched junction bases numbered 11, after V lost 5 bases and J lost 6 bases. The CDR3 is 17 amino acids. CDR3 sequence (DNA): TGTGCCAGCAGTCCGCCGGGACTAGCGGGAGGAAGCTCCGAGCAGTACTTC. Protein: CASSPPGLAGGSSEQYF.

This clonotype was picked up many times. The genes are TRBV28 and TRBJ2-7; D call uncertain. The germline V and J ends were trimmed by 9 bases and 2 bases, with 23 bases remaining between them. The length of the CDR3 is 16 residues. Looked up from germline, CDR1 is MDHEN and CDR2 is SYDVKM. Written as DNA, the CDR3 is TGTGCCAGTTTGGGCCCTACCCCGTCGGACCCCTACGAGCAGTACTTC. Protein product: CASLGPTPSDPYEQYF.

This clonotype was seen ten or more times. This CDR3 reads CASSFGSRVLGHGYTF. For the CDR3, the DNA is TGTGCCAGCAGTTTCGGATCCCGGGTCCTAGGGCATGGCTACACCTTC. This chain links TRBV28 with TRBJ1-2, with D uncertain. The CDR3 consists of 16 residues. Between the trimmed V and J ends, which lost 3 bases and 6 bases, there was a span of 20 bases. From germline, CDR1 is MDHEN and CDR2 SYDVKM.

This clonotype was picked up many times. CDR3 sequence (DNA): TGCAGTGCTAGTCCCCACCAGGACTTCTCTGGAAACACCATATATTTT. Translated: CSASPHQDFSGNTIYF. The V call is TRBV20-1, the J call TRBJ1-3; D unresolved. Trimming left V 3 bases short and J 0 bases short, with 15 bases between. Germline CDR1 reads DFQATT; CDR2 reads SNEGSKA (reference sequence). The CDR3 spans 16 residues.

This clonotype occurred many times. The germline gene is not matched at one end of the junction; a read error may be the cause. The V and J genes are TRBV7-7 and TRBJ2-5; 8 nucleotides align to TRBD2. Germline loops: CDR1 SSHAT, CDR2 FNYEAQ (reference sequence). This CDR3 has 14 residues. CDR3 nucleotide sequence: TGTGCTAGCAGCTCAGCGGGGGCCCAAGAGACCCAGTACTTC. This encodes CASSSAGAQETQYF.

This clonotype was seen more than once but under ten times. This chain links TRBV12-3 or TRBV12-4 with TRBJ1-1; a weak D match, TRBD1 (5 bases). This CDR3 contains 13 residues. Trimming removed 6 bases at V and 8 bases at J, with 16 bases between. CDR3 amino acids: CASSIHGTEEAFF. The CDR3 DNA reads as TGTGCCAGCAGCATTCATGGGACGGAGGAAGCTTTCTTT.

The chain combines TRBV20-1 with TRBJ1-1, with TRBD1 identical over 10 bases. CDR3 size: 15 residues. Trimming cost V 4 bases and J 3 bases; bases outside gene matches: 8. Germline V gives CDR1 DFQATT, CDR2 SNEGSKA (reference sequence). The CDR3, as DNA: TGCAGTGCTAAGACAGGGGGCGGTGGGGACACTGAAGCTTTCTTT. This gives the protein CSAKTGGGGDTEAFF.

This clonotype came up a few times. J is TRBJ2-4 and V is TRBV12-3 or TRBV12-4, with D possibly being TRBD2 (5 bases). Deletions cut 5 bases from V and 2 bases from J, with 7 bases between. The CDR3 sequence is 13 residues long. CDR3 in amino acids: CASSVGTKNIQYF. The CDR3 coding sequence is TGTGCCAGCAGTGTCGGGACCAAAAACATTCAGTACTTC.

There are many counts of this clonotype. This sequence joins TRBV14 and TRBJ2-7; possible D gene TRBD2, 6 bases. Looked up from germline, CDR1 is SGHDN and CDR2 is FVKESK. The V gene lost 0 bases and the J gene lost 6 bases, with 9 bases spanning the gap. CDR3 length equals 13 residues. CDR3 DNA: TGTGCCAGCAGCCAAGATCTTAGCGGCGAGCAGTACTTC. Translating it yields CASSQDLSGEQYF.

This clonotype was seen more than once but under ten times. As the CDR3 is not closed by the conserved phenylalanine or tryptophan, this likely results from a read error. The DNA is left out, because the CDR3 cannot be placed on it with certainty; the CDR3 is given as TCRdb lists it. The chain links TRBV2 to TRBJ1-1. The germline CDR1 and CDR2 sequences are SNHLY and FYNNEI. Termini included, the CDR3 measures 13 amino acids. CDR3 sequence: CASYYLGWAEAFL.

In this sample, this clonotype turned up many times. The chain carries TRBV10-2 and TRBJ2-3, with D possibly being TRBD2 (6 bases). The CDR3 has 16 residues. The germline CDR1 and CDR2 sequences are WSHSY and SAAADI. V lost 6 bases, J lost 0 bases, and 16 bases lay in between. The chain's CDR3 is CASRGKRATSTDTQYF. DNA of the CDR3: TGCGCCAGCAGGGGAAAGCGGGCAACTAGCACAGATACGCAGTATTTT.

This clonotype showed up many times. The genes are TRBV12-3 or TRBV12-4 and TRBJ1-6; 7 nucleotides align to TRBD1. The V segment lost 5 bases and the J segment 7 bases; nucleotides outside the gene matches: 5. This CDR3 is 14 amino acids long. The CDR3 spells CASSRRGGNSPLHF. In DNA form, the CDR3 reads TGTGCCAGCAGTCGCAGGGGGGGAAATTCACCCCTCCACTTT.

This clonotype was found many times. The junction departs from germline at one end; a sequencing error may be responsible. This chain uses TRBV6-6 with TRBJ1-5; 10 bases match TRBD1. From germline, CDR1 is MNHNY and CDR2 SVGAGI (reference sequence). The CDR3 length is 18 residues. CDR3 amino acids: CASSYSEPGQGSSQPQHF. The CDR3 nucleotides read TGTGCCAGCAGTTACTCAGAGCCGGGACAGGGGAGCAGTCAGCCCCAGCATTTT.

This clonotype has ten or more counts. V usage is TRBV3-1 and J usage is TRBJ2-7; D gene ambiguous. The V gene lost 0 bases and the J gene lost 4 bases, with 7 bases spanning the gap. The CDR3 covers 13 residues. Germline V CDR1 and CDR2: LGHDT, YNNKEL (reference sequence). CDR3 loop: CASSQDHGYEQYF. CDR3 sequence (DNA): TGTGCCAGCAGCCAAGATCACGGGTACGAGCAGTACTTC.

This clonotype was seen more than once but under ten times. This rearrangement joins TRBV7-8 to TRBJ1-3; 7 bases match TRBD1. After removal of 0 bases from V and 3 bases from J, the junction contained 2 bases not matched to a gene. The CDR3 spans 15 residues. Germline-derived CDR1 and CDR2 are SGHVS and FQNEAQ. CDR3: CASSLAPGGGNTIYF. CDR3 nucleotides: TGTGCCAGCAGCTTAGCGCCAGGGGGTGGAAACACCATATATTTT.

This clonotype turned up a few times. The rearrangement uses TRBV18 and TRBJ2-7, with D possibly being TRBD1 (6 bases). The CDR3 covers 15 residues. V lost 6 bases, J lost 3 bases, and 18 bases lay in between. From germline, CDR1 is KGHSH and CDR2 LQKENI. In DNA form, the CDR3 reads TGTGCCAGCTCCCGACTGGGACAAGGGATCTACGAGCAGTACTTC. Protein: CASSRLGQGIYEQYF.